What follows are 11 T cell receptor beta chains derived from one specimen sequenced in a study of blood T cell repertoires in COVID-19. This table comes from immunoSEQ multiplex PCR, and its TCRdb copy is limited to in-frame clones, with some not included. The table shows roughly 230,000 clones, with 80% to 90% occurring only once. The sample taken for sequencing was peripheral blood. These TCRs come from a man between 40 and 49 years old with active or convalescent COVID-19.

The chain carries TRBV28 and TRBJ2-2; no clear D. CDR3 size: 15 residues. Germline V gene lookup returns CDR1 MDHEN and CDR2 SYDVKM. Trimming pared 6 bases from V and 2 bases from J, leaving 13 bases between. CDR3 in DNA: TGTGCCAGCAGCTTCGTGAGCTTTAACACCGGGGAGCTGTTTTTT. Translation gives CASSFVSFNTGELFF.

V gene TRBV18 combines with J gene TRBJ2-7; D is perhaps TRBD1 (5 bases). Deletions cut 5 bases from V and 5 bases from J, with 16 bases between. The germline CDR1 and CDR2 sequences are KGHSH and LQKENI. CDR3 length: 14 amino acids. This chain's CDR3 is CASSNYQKQDEQYF. The CDR3 DNA follows: TGTGCCAGCTCAAACTATCAGAAACAGGACGAGCAGTACTTC.

The rearrangement uses TRBV19 and TRBJ1-1, with 11 nucleotides matching TRBD1. With 3 bases clipped from V and 4 bases from J, the junction kept 7 bases outside the gene matches. Germline V gives CDR1 LNHDA, CDR2 SQIVND (reference sequence). CDR3 length: 16 residues. CDR3 loop: CASSMGWGTGGTEAFF. The CDR3 DNA reads as TGTGCCAGTAGTATGGGATGGGGGACAGGGGGCACTGAAGCTTTCTTT.

The chain employs TRBV19 and TRBJ2-1; possible D gene TRBD1, 5 bases. Germline values: CDR1 LNHDA, CDR2 SQIVND (reference sequence). V gave up 5 bases and J gave up 7 bases, with 15 bases separating them. CDR3 length: 14 residues. Here the CDR3 DNA reads TGTGCCAGTAGTCTCACGGCCTACAGGAATGAGCAGTTCTTC. Its translation: CASSLTAYRNEQFF.

The V gene is TRBV30, the J gene TRBJ1-2; possibly TRBD1 for D (5 bases). V gave up 7 bases and J gave up 2 bases, with 11 bases separating them. The CDR3 consists of 12 residues. Germline lookup yields CDR1 GTSNPN and CDR2 SVGIG (reference sequence). The CDR3 is CAYAGGNYGYTF. The CDR3 DNA is TGTGCCTATGCGGGGGGGAACTATGGCTACACCTTC.

This clone was detected only once. The chain employs TRBV6-5 and TRBJ1-4, with D tentatively TRBD1 (6 bases). V lost 5 bases and J 5 bases, leaving 12 bases between the germline ends. CDR1 is MNHEY and CDR2 is SVGAGI in the germline V gene. This CDR3 is built from 14 residues. The CDR3 is CASSQGFSNEKLFF. The DNA for the CDR3 is TGTGCCAGCAGTCAGGGGTTCTCCAATGAAAAACTGTTTTTT.

This chain uses TRBV11-3 with TRBJ1-5, with D possibly matching TRBD1 (5 bases). The germline V gene has CDR1 SGHNT and CDR2 YENEEA. The CDR3 contains 19 residues. Trimming removed 2 bases at V and 2 bases at J, with 22 bases between. The CDR3 is CASSLLFRKFEGGNQPQHF. The CDR3 DNA follows: TGTGCCAGCAGCTTACTTTTTAGGAAATTTGAAGGGGGCAATCAGCCCCAGCATTTT.

This chain connects TRBV29-1 to TRBJ1-2, with no clear D. The CDR3 loop spans 13 amino acids. The germline V and J ends were trimmed by 7 bases and 8 bases, with 20 bases remaining between them. Germline V CDR1 and CDR2: SQVTM, ANQGSEA. This chain's CDR3 is CSAPGRDKEGYTF. In DNA form, the CDR3 reads TGCAGCGCCCCCGGACGGGATAAGGAGGGCTACACCTTC.

V usage is TRBV7-2 and J usage is TRBJ2-1, with TRBD2 matching 8 bases. Germline CDR1 SGHTA, CDR2 FQGNSA. This CDR3 contains 13 residues. Trimming took 10 bases from V and 1 from J; bases not matched to a gene: 3. CDR3 sequence reads: CATGTRSYNEQFF. DNA for the CDR3: TGTGCCACCGGGACTAGGTCCTACAATGAGCAGTTCTTC.

The chain recombines TRBV4-1 with TRBJ1-1; a weak D match, TRBD1 (5 bases). CDR3 length equals 13 residues. The germline V and J ends were trimmed by 4 bases and 2 bases, with 8 bases remaining between them. Looked up from germline, CDR1 is MGHRA and CDR2 is YSYEKL. The DNA of the CDR3 is TGCGCCAGCAGCCGAGGGACTAACACTGAAGCTTTCTTT. This encodes CASSRGTNTEAFF.

The J gene is TRBJ1-5, the V gene TRBV6-2 or TRBV6-3, with 9 nucleotides matching TRBD1. CDR3 length equals 15 residues. V trimming: 2 bases; J trimming: 7 bases; junction bases outside the gene matches: 6. Germline V gene sequence: CDR1 MNHEY, CDR2 SVGEGT. The DNA for the CDR3 is TGTGCCAGCAGTTACCAGGGACAGGGCCGGCAGCCCCAGCATTTT. Its protein product is CASSYQGQGRQPQHF.